This TCR beta chain was profiled in a study of blood T cells in healthy people across ages. CDR1 is SGHRS, CDR2 YFSETQ, per germline. The CDR3 consists of 20 residues. Trimming took 0 bases from V and 4 from J; bases not matched to a gene: 11. A second PCR of 7 to 11 cycles used a sample-barcoded 5' primer and a J-beta primer mix. TCRdb itself ran the 5' RACE reads through MiXCR, one entry per CDR3 protein. The data show about 930,000 distinct CDR3 sequences, 29% seen once. The data also belong to a second study, concerning T cells of mothers and their children. As that report states: The authors identified no persistent microchimeric T cell clones.

Sequencing input: blood. V is TRBV5-1 and J is TRBJ2-1; 15 bases map to TRBD2. The clonotype was recovered from a middle-aged woman in good health. CDR3 in DNA: TGCGCCAGCAGCTTGGACGGACTAGCGGGGGGGCGAAGATTTTACAATGAGCAGTTCTTC. Amino acids: CASSLDGLAGGRRFYNEQFF.